This T cell receptor (beta chain) was recovered during a study of cytomegalovirus exposure and HLA in healthy donors. Primers included in the PCR were 60 Vbeta and 13 Jbeta primers. TCRdb's copy holds only in-frame clones and misses some; the assay was immunoSEQ multiplex PCR. This table holds some 170,000 clones, about 82% found once. The CDR3 runs to 15 residues. The V gene end was trimmed by 5 bases and the J gene end by 9 bases; junction bases not matched to a gene: 11. Germline V gives CDR1 SGHTA, CDR2 FQGTGA. The V call is TRBV7-3, the J call TRBJ2-1; 9 positions match TRBD2. The receptor was derived from a woman aged 30 to 39 in good health and CMV-seropositive. Sequenced material: PBMCs. The CDR3 DNA is TGTGCCAGCAGCCCAAGAGGCGGGGGGGCGGGTGAGCAGTTCTTC. Protein: CASSPRGGGAGEQFF.